This TCR beta chain emerged from a study of blood T cell repertoires in COVID-19. This clone has only a few counts. The CDR3 covers 12 residues. The germline V gene encodes CDR1 SGHDN and CDR2 FVKESK. The junction had 2 bases not matched to a gene; V was cut back by 4 bases and J by 8 bases. Under the authors' procedure: Amplifying reference gene primers gave estimates of nucleated cell counts. Sequencing was performed with immunoSEQ multiplex PCR; in TCRdb, only in-frame clones are kept and a portion is missing. V and J calls and clone size are as listed in that table; D and trimming were resolved from the DNA. The table lists a few hundred thousand clones, about four fifths of them singletons.

This rearrangement joins TRBV14 to TRBJ2-1; 7 nucleotides align to TRBD2. The source is a woman in her forties with acute COVID-19. The specimen sequenced was PBMCs or T cells enriched from blood (not recorded which). The CDR3 protein is CASSRGGDEQFF. The CDR3 DNA reads as TGTGCCAGCAGCCGCGGGGGTGATGAGCAGTTCTTC.